The 15 T cell receptor beta chains given below trace back to one sample, sequenced in a study of type 1 regulatory T cells. TCRdb re-called the reads through MiXCR, storing one row per CDR3 protein. The table shows 15,000 or so distinct CDR3 sequences, with roughly 13% occurring only once. Antigens of these TCRs are unknown. The sample consisted of cultured T cells, either the whole culture or a sorted T cell fraction (not recorded which). Receptors were obtained from a human donor in good health.

This clonotype was detected a few times. The V gene is TRBV5-1, the J gene TRBJ2-7; no clear D. Between the trimmed V and J ends, which lost 0 bases and 3 bases, there was a span of 16 bases. In germline, CDR1 is SGHRS, CDR2 YFSETQ. The length of the CDR3 is 16 residues. The CDR3 protein is CASSLASASLGYEQYF. The CDR3 DNA follows: TGCGCCAGCAGCTTGGCCTCAGCTAGTCTCGGCTACGAGCAGTACTTC.

Ten or more counts support this clonotype. V usage is TRBV4-2 and J usage is TRBJ2-7, with D possibly being TRBD1 (7 bases). In germline, CDR1 is LGHNA, CDR2 YNFKEQ. The length of the CDR3 is 16 residues. V was shortened by 4 bases and J by 3 bases, with 19 bases between the two germline ends. This chain's CDR3 is CASSRHRDSGLYEQYF. The CDR3 coding sequence is TGTGCCAGCAGCCGGCACCGGGACAGCGGGCTCTACGAGCAGTACTTC.

This clonotype was seen repeatedly, ten times or more. The chain employs TRBV18 and TRBJ1-1; D is ambiguous. V was clipped by 2 bases and J by 5 bases, with 15 bases between them. The CDR3 extends over 15 amino acids. From germline, CDR1 is KGHSH and CDR2 LQKENI. The CDR3 loop reads CASSPFRELGTEAFF. The CDR3 DNA sequence: TGTGCCAGCTCACCATTCCGGGAATTAGGAACTGAAGCTTTCTTT.

There are many counts of this clonotype. The chain employs TRBV29-1 and TRBJ1-4; D is undetermined. CDR3 length: 12 amino acids. Trimming pared 5 bases from V and 6 bases from J, leaving 10 bases between. The germline gives CDR1 SQVTM, CDR2 ANQGSEA. The DNA for the CDR3 is TGCAGCGTTAAGGCTCAGGATGAAAAACTGTTTTTT. It is translated as CSVKAQDEKLFF.

On this clonotype itself: One base away lies a much larger clone, so this may be a sequencing read error. This chain links TRBV25-1 with TRBJ2-7, with D perhaps matching TRBD1 (6 bases). Germline V gives CDR1 MGHDK, CDR2 SYGVNS. The CDR3 extends over 12 amino acids. This CDR3 reads CASRGDRYERYF. The CDR3, as DNA: TGTGCCAGCCGAGGCGACAGGTACGAGCGGTACTTC.

This clonotype was counted many times. The genes are TRBV10-3 and TRBJ2-7; TRBD1 aligns across 7 bases. The ends lost 1 base at V and 0 bases at J; junction bases unmatched: 0. This CDR3 spans 14 amino acids. Germline loops: CDR1 ENHRY, CDR2 SYGVKD. The CDR3 DNA follows: TGTGCCATCAGTGAGTGGACAGGCTCCTACGAGCAGTACTTC. Translated, it gives CAISEWTGSYEQYF.

The rearrangement uses TRBV29-1 and TRBJ1-2; D is unresolved. V was pared by 3 bases and J by 6 bases, with 14 bases between. Germline V CDR1 and CDR2: SQVTM, ANQGSEA. The CDR3 is made up of 13 amino acids. CDR3 amino acids: CSVDYGRANGYTF. For the CDR3, the DNA is TGCAGCGTTGATTACGGCCGGGCAAATGGCTACACCTTC.

The chain couples TRBV20-1 to TRBJ2-7; 7 bases align to TRBD1. The CDR3 runs 15 residues. After removal of 5 bases from V and 7 bases from J, the junction contained 17 bases not matched to a gene. The germline V gene encodes CDR1 DFQATT and CDR2 SNEGSKA (reference sequence). The CDR3 loop reads CSAHLAGTASGEQYF. The CDR3 DNA is TGCAGTGCTCACTTAGCCGGGACAGCCTCGGGGGAGCAGTACTTC.

This clonotype showed up many times. This chain uses TRBV7-3 with TRBJ2-1; a possible D gene is TRBD1 (5 bases). The V and J ends lost 5 bases and 4 bases respectively, with 12 bases between them. CDR3 length: 14 amino acids. CDR1 and CDR2 (germline): SGHTA, FQGTGA. The CDR3 DNA reads TGTGCCAGCAGCCTGCTGGGGCTTTACAATGAGCAGTTCTTC. Its protein product is CASSLLGLYNEQFF.

This clonotype was counted ten times or more. The chain uses TRBV11-2 and TRBJ2-1; TRBD2 might be the D (6 bases). This CDR3 contains 14 residues. The germline gives CDR1 SGHAT, CDR2 FQNNGV. Trimming stripped 4 bases from V and 4 bases from J, with 11 bases between. The CDR3 protein is CASSSGGPYNEQFF. CDR3 coding DNA: TGTGCCAGCAGCTCTGGAGGGCCTTACAATGAGCAGTTCTTC. The whole variable domain, filled in from reference TRBV11-2 and TRBJ2-1, reads EAGVAQSPRYKIIEKRQSVAFWCNPISGHATLYWYQQILGQGPKLLIQFQNNGVVDDSQLPKDRFSAERLKGVDSTLKIQPAKLEDSAVYLCASSSGGPYNEQFFGPGTRLTVL.

This clonotype appeared many times. The chain combines TRBV6-1 with TRBJ2-4, with 7 bases matching TRBD1. The CDR3 consists of 18 residues. V was clipped by 6 bases and J by 3 bases; unmatched bases: 17. CDR1 MNHNS and CDR2 SASEGT come from the germline V gene. The CDR3 DNA sequence: TGTGCCAGCAGGGCTGCCATTGGTGGACAGGTCCTCAAAAACATTCAGTACTTC. This gives the protein CASRAAIGGQVLKNIQYF.

In this sample, this clonotype turned up many times. The chain uses TRBV7-2 and TRBJ2-7; 7 bases agree with TRBD2. The CDR3 totals 14 residues. Germline-derived CDR1 and CDR2 are SGHTA and FQGNSA. V lost 3 bases, J lost 7 bases, and 9 bases stayed unmatched. The CDR3 DNA sequence: TGTGCCAGCAGCTTGGCTCGGGGAGCGGGAGAGCAGTACTTC. Amino acid sequence: CASSLARGAGEQYF.

This clonotype was seen many times. The chain combines TRBV29-1 with TRBJ2-3; 9 nucleotides align to TRBD1. The V gene's germline CDR1 is SQVTM and CDR2 ANQGSEA. V was clipped by 8 bases and J by 2 bases; unmatched bases: 2. This CDR3 region has 12 residues. The CDR3 coding sequence is TGCAGCTACAGGGGGCCCACAGATACGCAGTATTTT. It is translated as CSYRGPTDTQYF.

This clonotype was seen repeatedly, ten times or more. V gene TRBV12-3 or TRBV12-4 combines with J gene TRBJ2-7, with D perhaps matching TRBD2 (5 bases). Trimming removed 6 bases at V and 6 bases at J, with 9 bases between. The CDR3 covers 11 residues. CDR3 protein: CASRGRGEQYF. CDR3 coding DNA: TGTGCCAGCAGGGGTCGGGGCGAGCAGTACTTC.

Details on this clonotype: This clone may be a read error of a much larger clone one base away. The chain is built from TRBV4-2 and TRBJ2-5; 7 nucleotides match TRBD2. Per germline, CDR1 LGHNA and CDR2 YNFKEQ. CDR3 length equals 18 residues. DNA for the CDR3: TGTGCCAGCAGCCCCGCGTGGGGCAAGGCTAGCGGACAAGAGACCCGGTACTTC. Translation gives CASSPAWGKASGQETRYF.